Listed below are T cell receptor beta chains from one sample, sequenced in a study of cytomegalovirus exposure and HLA in healthy donors. Some clones are missing from TCRdb's copy, which holds only in-frame ones; the method was immunoSEQ multiplex PCR. The profile shows roughly 250,000 clones, 84% of them singletons. Sequenced input: PBMCs. Receptors originate from a woman in her 40s in good health and CMV-seropositive. The CDR3 runs from the conserved cysteine through the conserved F or W. Fields, in order: J gene, V gene, clone size, D gene, CDR3 protein, CDR3 DNA. D genes are given only for firm matches. Clone size appears in some rows only: once, few, many, or a class for an expanded clone.

>TRBJ2-6|TRBV28|NA|NA
CASSSVRNSGANVLTF
TGTGCCAGCAGTAGCGTCAGAAACTCTGGGGCCAACGTCCTGACTTTC
>TRBJ2-3|TRBV30|NA|TRBD1
CARDRFNTDTQYF
TGTGCCAGGGACAGGTTTAACACAGATACGCAGTATTTT
>TRBJ2-5|TRBV7-7|NA|TRBD2
CASSLALAGGQETQYF
TGTGCCAGCAGCTTAGCCCTAGCGGGAGGTCAAGAGACCCAGTACTTC
>TRBJ2-7|TRBV7-9|NA|TRBD1
CASSLTGDAYEQYF
TGTGCCAGCAGCTTGACAGGGGATGCATACGAGCAGTACTTC
>TRBJ2-7|TRBV6-1|few|TRBD1
CASSGPGQGKEQYF
TGTGCCAGCAGTGGCCCGGGACAGGGCAAAGAGCAGTACTTC
>TRBJ1-1|TRBV10-3|NA|TRBD1
CATGQGNTEAFF
TGTGCCACCGGACAGGGAAACACTGAAGCTTTCTTT
>TRBJ1-1|TRBV19|NA|NA
CASSSQGLGGEAFF
TGTGCCAGTAGTAGTCAGGGGCTCGGTGGTGAAGCTTTCTTT
>TRBJ1-2|TRBV11-3|once|TRBD1
CASSFTGTDRMWGYTF
TGTGCCAGCAGTTTCACGGGGACAGACCGTATGTGGGGCTACACCTTC
>TRBJ1-1|TRBV18|NA|NA
CASSPPRDLNTEAFF
TGTGCCAGCTCACCACCGCGAGATTTGAACACTGAAGCTTTCTTT
>TRBJ1-3|TRBV5-6|NA|NA
CASSRGPVSGNTIYF
TGTGCCAGCAGCCGCGGGCCGGTCTCTGGAAACACCATATATTTT
>TRBJ2-5|TRBV19|NA|NA
CASSINGLYQETQYF
TGTGCCAGTAGTATTAATGGCCTGTACCAAGAGACCCAGTACTTC
>TRBJ2-5|TRBV11-3|few|TRBD1
CASSRLPGQELETQYF
TGTGCCAGCAGCCGTTTACCGGGACAGGAGTTAGAGACCCAGTACTTC
>TRBJ2-1|TRBV5-6|once|TRBD2
CASSLLRGFSIEQFF
TGTGCCAGCAGCTTGTTGCGGGGGTTTAGTATTGAGCAGTTCTTC
>TRBJ1-2|TRBV28|NA|TRBD1
CASSTGVGYTF
TGTGCCAGCAGTACAGGGGTTGGCTACACCTTC
>TRBJ2-7|TRBV7-2|NA|TRBD1
CASSPRQGHEQYF
TGTGCCAGCAGTCCCAGACAGGGCCACGAGCAGTACTTC
>TRBJ1-4|TRBV7-9|NA|TRBD1
CASSVGQGNEKLFF
TGTGCCAGCAGCGTGGGACAGGGAAATGAAAAACTGTTTTTT
>TRBJ2-7|TRBV7-8|NA|NA
CASSGDTLRGEQYF
TGTGCCAGCAGTGGAGACACCCTACGGGGCGAGCAGTACTTC
>TRBJ2-1|TRBV11-2|NA|TRBD2
CASSPWGLASTKFF
TGTGCCAGCAGCCCCTGGGGACTAGCCTCAACGAAGTTCTTC
>TRBJ1-5|TRBV7-2|once|TRBD1
CASSTDRGGQPQHF
TGTGCCAGCAGTACGGACAGGGGTGGTCAGCCCCAGCATTTT
>TRBJ2-3|TRBV4-3|NA|NA
CASSQGGLLQGTQYF
TGCGCCAGCAGCCAAGGGGGGCTCCTGCAGGGGACGCAGTATTTT
>TRBJ2-5|TRBV7-9|NA|NA
CASSLVAGEETQYF
TGTGCCAGCAGCTTAGTGGCAGGGGAAGAGACCCAGTACTTC
>TRBJ1-1|TRBV20-1|few|TRBD1
CHPDRGTEAFF
TGCCACCCCGACAGGGGCACTGAAGCTTTCTTT
>TRBJ2-7|TRBV5-1|NA|TRBD2
CASSLDTSGETYSYEQYF
TGCGCCAGCAGCTTGGACACTAGCGGAGAAACATACTCCTACGAGCAGTACTTC
>TRBJ1-2|TRBV25-1|few|NA
CASRKGGDYGYTF
TGTGCCAGCAGAAAGGGAGGGGACTATGGCTACACCTTC
>TRBJ2-1|TRBV19|NA|TRBD1
CASSIDLGQGSYNEQFF
TGTGCCAGTAGTATAGATCTTGGACAGGGATCCTACAATGAGCAGTTCTTC